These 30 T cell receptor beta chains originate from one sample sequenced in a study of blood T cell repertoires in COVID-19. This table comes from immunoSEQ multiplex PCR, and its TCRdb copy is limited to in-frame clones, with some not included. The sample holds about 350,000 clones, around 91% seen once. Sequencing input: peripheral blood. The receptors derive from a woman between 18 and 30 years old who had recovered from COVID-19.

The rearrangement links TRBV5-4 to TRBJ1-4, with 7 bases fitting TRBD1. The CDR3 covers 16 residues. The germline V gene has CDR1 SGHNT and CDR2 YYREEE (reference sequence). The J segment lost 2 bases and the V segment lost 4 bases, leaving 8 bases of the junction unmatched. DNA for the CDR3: TGTGCCAGCAGCCCGGGGACAGTTAGGACTAATGAAAAACTGTTTTTT. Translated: CASSPGTVRTNEKLFF.

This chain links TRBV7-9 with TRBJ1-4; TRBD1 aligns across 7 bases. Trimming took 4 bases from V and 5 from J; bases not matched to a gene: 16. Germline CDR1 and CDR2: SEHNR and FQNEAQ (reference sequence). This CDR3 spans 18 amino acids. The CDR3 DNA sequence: TGTGCCAGCAGCTCGCGTTGGGTAGGGACAGCATACAATGAAAAACTGTTTTTT. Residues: CASSSRWVGTAYNEKLFF.

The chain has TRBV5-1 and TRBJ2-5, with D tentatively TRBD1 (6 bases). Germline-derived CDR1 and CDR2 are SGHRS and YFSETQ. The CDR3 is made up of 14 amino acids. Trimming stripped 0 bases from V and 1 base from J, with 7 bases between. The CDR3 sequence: CASSLGDTQETQYF. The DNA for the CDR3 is TGCGCCAGCAGCTTGGGGGACACCCAAGAGACCCAGTACTTC.

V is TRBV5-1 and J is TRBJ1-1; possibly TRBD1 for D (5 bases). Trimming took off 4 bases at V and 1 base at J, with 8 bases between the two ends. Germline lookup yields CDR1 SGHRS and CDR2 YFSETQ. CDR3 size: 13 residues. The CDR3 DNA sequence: TGCGCCAGCAGCGCCGGACAGAACACTGAAGCTTTCTTT. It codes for CASSAGQNTEAFF.

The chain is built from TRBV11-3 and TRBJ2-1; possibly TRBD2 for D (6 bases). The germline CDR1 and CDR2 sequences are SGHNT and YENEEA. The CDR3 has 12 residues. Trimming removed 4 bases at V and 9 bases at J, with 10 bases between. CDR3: CASSSVAAEQFF. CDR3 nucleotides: TGTGCCAGCAGCTCCGTAGCGGCTGAGCAGTTCTTC.

The CDR3 loop reads CASRLGEGSYEQYV. Here the CDR3 DNA reads TGTGCCAGCAGGTTAGGGGAGGGCTCCTACGAGCAGTACGTC. J is TRBJ2-7 and V is TRBV6-5; 7 bases fit TRBD2. The CDR3 is 14 residues long. Germline V gene data show CDR1 as MNHEY and CDR2 as SVGAGI. The J segment lost 0 bases and the V segment lost 6 bases, leaving 5 bases of the junction unmatched.

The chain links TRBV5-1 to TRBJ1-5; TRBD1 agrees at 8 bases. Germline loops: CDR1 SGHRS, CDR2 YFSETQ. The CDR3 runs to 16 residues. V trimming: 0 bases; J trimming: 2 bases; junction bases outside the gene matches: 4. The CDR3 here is CASSLGETGGNQPQHF. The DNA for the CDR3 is TGCGCCAGCAGCTTGGGCGAGACAGGGGGCAATCAGCCCCAGCATTTT.

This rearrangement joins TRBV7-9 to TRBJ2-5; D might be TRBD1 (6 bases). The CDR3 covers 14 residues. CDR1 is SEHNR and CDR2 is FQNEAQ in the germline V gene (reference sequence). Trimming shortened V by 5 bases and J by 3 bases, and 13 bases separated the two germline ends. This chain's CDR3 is CASSRGPGEETQYF. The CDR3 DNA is TGTGCCAGCAGCCGCGGGCCAGGGGAAGAGACCCAGTACTTC.

DNA for the CDR3: TGTGCCAGCAGCTTTGGGCAACTGAACACTGAAGCTTTCTTT. This translates into CASSFGQLNTEAFF. This chain joins TRBV7-2 and TRBJ1-1; D ambiguous. The CDR3 spans 14 residues. The germline V gene encodes CDR1 SGHTA and CDR2 FQGNSA. Trimming removed 3 bases at V and 0 bases at J, with 8 bases between.

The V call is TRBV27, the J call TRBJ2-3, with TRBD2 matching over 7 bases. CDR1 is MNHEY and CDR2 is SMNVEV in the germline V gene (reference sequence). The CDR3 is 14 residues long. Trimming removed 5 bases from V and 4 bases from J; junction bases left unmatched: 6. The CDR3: CASSLAGVADTQYF. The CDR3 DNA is TGTGCCAGCAGTCTCGCGGGAGTGGCAGATACGCAGTATTTT.

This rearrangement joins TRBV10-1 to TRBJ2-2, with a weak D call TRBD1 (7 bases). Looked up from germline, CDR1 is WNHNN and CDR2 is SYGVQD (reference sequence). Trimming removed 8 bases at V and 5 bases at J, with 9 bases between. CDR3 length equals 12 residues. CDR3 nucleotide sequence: TGCGCCAGCCAGGGGGGAACCGGGGAGCTGTTTTTT. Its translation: CASQGGTGELFF.

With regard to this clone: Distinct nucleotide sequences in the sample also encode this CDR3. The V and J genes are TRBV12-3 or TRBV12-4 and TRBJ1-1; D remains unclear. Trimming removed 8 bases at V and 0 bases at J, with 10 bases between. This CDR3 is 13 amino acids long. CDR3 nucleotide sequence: TGTGCCAGCTCCTCCACGGTGAACACTGAAGCTTTCTTT. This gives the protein CASSSTVNTEAFF.

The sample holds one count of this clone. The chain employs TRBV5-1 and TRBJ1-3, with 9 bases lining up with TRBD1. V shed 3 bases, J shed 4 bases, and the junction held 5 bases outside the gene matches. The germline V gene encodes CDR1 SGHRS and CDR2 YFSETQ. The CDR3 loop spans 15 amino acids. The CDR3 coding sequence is TGCGCCAGCAGCTGGGGACAGGGAGGCGGAAACACCATATATTTT. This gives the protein CASSWGQGGGNTIYF.

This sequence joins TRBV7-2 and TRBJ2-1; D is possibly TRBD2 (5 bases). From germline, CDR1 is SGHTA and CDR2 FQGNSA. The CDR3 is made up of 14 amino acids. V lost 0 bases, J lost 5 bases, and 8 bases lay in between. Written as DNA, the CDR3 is TGTGCCAGCAGCTTAGCGGGAGAACACAATGAGCAGTTCTTC. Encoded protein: CASSLAGEHNEQFF.

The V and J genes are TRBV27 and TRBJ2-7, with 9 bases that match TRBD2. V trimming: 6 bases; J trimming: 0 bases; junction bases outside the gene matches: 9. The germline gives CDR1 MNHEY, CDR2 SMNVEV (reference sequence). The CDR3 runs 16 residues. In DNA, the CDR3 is TGTGCCAGCAGACATTACCCAGCGGGAGGCTCCTACGAGCAGTACGTC. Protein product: CASRHYPAGGSYEQYV.

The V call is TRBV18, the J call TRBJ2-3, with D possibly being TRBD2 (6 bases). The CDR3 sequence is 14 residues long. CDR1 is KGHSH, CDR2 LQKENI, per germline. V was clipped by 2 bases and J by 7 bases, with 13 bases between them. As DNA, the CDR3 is TGTGCCAGCTCACCAGGGACTCCACGCCATACGCAGTATTTT. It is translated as CASSPGTPRHTQYF.

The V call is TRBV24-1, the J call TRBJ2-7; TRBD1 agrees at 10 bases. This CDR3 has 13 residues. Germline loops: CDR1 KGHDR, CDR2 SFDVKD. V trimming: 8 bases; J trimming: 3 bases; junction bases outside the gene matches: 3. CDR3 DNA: TGTGCCACCAAGGGACAGGGGAACTACGAGCAGTACGTC. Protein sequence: CATKGQGNYEQYV.

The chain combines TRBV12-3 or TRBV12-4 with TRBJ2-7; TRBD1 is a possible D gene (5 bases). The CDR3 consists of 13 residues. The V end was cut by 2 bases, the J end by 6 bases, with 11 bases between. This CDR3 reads CASSLSTGFEQYV. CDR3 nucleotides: TGTGCCAGCAGTTTATCTACAGGCTTCGAGCAGTACGTC.

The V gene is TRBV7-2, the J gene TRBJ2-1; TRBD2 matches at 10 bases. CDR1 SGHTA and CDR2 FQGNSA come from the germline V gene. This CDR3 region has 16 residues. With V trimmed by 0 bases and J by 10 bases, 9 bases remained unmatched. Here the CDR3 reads CASSLARLAGVGEQFF. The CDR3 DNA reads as TGTGCCAGCAGCTTAGCAAGGCTAGCGGGAGTAGGAGAGCAGTTCTTC.

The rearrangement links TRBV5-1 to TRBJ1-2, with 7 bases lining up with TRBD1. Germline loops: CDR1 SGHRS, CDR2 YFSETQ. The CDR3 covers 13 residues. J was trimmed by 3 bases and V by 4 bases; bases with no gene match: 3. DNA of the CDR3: TGCGCCAGCAGCGGAGGGACAGACTATGGCTACACCTTC. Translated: CASSGGTDYGYTF.

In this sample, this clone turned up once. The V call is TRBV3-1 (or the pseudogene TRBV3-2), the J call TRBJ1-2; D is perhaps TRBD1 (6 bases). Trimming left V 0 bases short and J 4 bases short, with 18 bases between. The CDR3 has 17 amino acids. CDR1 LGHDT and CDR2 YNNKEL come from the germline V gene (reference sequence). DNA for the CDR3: TGTGCCAGCAGCCAAGATCCGTATCCCAGGGGTAGCTATGGCTACACCTTC. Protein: CASSQDPYPRGSYGYTF.

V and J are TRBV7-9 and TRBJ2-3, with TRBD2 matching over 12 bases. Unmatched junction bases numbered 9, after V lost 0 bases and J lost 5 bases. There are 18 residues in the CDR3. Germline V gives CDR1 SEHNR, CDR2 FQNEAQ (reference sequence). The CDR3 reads CASSLAIVRLAGVDTQYF. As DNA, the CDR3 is TGTGCCAGCAGCTTAGCGATAGTAAGACTAGCGGGAGTAGATACGCAGTATTTT.

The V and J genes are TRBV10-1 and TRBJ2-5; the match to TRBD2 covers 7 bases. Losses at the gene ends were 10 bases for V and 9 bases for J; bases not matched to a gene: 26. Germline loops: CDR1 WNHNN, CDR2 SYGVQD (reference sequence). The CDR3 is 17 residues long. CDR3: CANALACGGLPKRAQYF. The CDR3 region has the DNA TGCGCCAACGCCCTCGCGTGCGGGGGACTACCCAAAAGGGCCCAGTACTTC.

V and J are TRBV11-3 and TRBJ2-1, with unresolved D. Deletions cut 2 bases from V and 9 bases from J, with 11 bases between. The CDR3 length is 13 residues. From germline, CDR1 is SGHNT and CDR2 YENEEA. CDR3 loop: CASSLPPQREQFF. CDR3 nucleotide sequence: TGTGCCAGCAGCTTACCGCCCCAGCGTGAGCAGTTCTTC.

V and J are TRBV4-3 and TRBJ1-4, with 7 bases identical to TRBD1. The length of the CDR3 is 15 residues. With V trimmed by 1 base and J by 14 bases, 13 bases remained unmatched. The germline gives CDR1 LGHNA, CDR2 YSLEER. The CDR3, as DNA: TGCGCCAGCAGCCAAGTTGGGGACAGCCAAGATGGTCTGTTTTTT. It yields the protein CASSQVGDSQDGLFF.

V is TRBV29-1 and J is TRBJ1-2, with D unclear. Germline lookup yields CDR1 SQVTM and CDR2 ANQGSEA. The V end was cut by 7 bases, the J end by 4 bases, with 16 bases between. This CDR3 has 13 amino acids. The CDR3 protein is CSARTSSGYGYTF. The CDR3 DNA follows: TGCAGCGCCCGTACGAGCAGCGGCTATGGCTACACCTTC.

The CDR3 loop reads CASSYSGQEAFF. The CDR3 bases are TGTGCCAGCAGTTACTCCGGACAAGAAGCTTTCTTT. V is TRBV6-5 and J is TRBJ1-1; D is possibly TRBD1 (5 bases). Trimming shortened V by 0 bases and J by 8 bases, and 7 bases separated the two germline ends. CDR3 length: 12 amino acids. CDR1 MNHEY and CDR2 SVGAGI come from the germline V gene.

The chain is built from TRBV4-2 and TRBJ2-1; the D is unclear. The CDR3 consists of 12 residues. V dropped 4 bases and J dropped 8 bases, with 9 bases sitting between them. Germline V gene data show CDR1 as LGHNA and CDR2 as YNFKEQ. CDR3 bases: TGTGCCAGCAGCCTTCGAGGCGATGAGCAGTTCTTC. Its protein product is CASSLRGDEQFF.

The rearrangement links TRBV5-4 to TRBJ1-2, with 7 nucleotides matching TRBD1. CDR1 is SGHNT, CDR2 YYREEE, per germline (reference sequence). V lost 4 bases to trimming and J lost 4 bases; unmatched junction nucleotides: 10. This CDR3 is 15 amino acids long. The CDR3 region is CASSLGTAYVYGYTF. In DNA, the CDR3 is TGTGCCAGCAGCCTCGGGACAGCCTATGTCTATGGCTACACCTTC.

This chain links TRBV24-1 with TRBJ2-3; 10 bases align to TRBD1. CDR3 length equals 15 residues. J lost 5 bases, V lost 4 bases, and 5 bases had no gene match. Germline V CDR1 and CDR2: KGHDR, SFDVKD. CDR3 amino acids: CATSEAGQGQDTQYF. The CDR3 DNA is TGTGCCACCAGTGAGGCGGGACAGGGGCAAGATACGCAGTATTTT.